These T cell receptor beta chains were read from a single sample in a study of T cell responses to AZD1222 COVID-19 vaccine. Some clones are missing from TCRdb's copy, which holds only in-frame ones; the method was immunoSEQ multiplex PCR. The sample shows under 150,000 clones, around 90% of them seen only once. This material consisted of peripheral blood, taken on day 0 of AZD1222 vaccination. The receptors stem from an adult in good health. Both conserved end residues are part of each CDR3. The order of the fields is V gene, clone size, J gene, D gene, CDR3 protein, CDR3 DNA. A D gene is named only where the DNA matches it firmly. Rows may omit the clone size; those that give it use once, few, many or a size class.

v_call: TRBV30; clone_size: NA; j_call: TRBJ1-2; d_call: TRBD1; cdr3_aa: CAWSKYWGQENYGYTF; cdr3_nt: TGTGCCTGGAGTAAGTACTGGGGACAGGAGAACTATGGCTACACCTTC
v_call: TRBV4-1; clone_size: NA; j_call: TRBJ2-7; d_call: NA; cdr3_aa: CASSHRPGRTFYEQYF; cdr3_nt: TGCGCCAGCAGCCATCGCCCGGGACGGACCTTCTACGAGCAGTACTTC
v_call: TRBV2; clone_size: once; j_call: TRBJ1-5; d_call: TRBD1; cdr3_aa: CASSPGQGNQPQHF; cdr3_nt: TGTGCCAGCAGTCCGGGACAGGGGAATCAGCCCCAGCATTTT
v_call: TRBV7-7; clone_size: NA; j_call: TRBJ2-7; d_call: NA; cdr3_aa: CASSQGFGYEQYF; cdr3_nt: TGTGCCAGCAGCCAGGGGTTTGGTTACGAGCAGTACTTC
v_call: TRBV9; clone_size: NA; j_call: TRBJ2-1; d_call: NA; cdr3_aa: CASSVPSWTQPNEQFF; cdr3_nt: TGTGCCAGCAGCGTCCCTAGTTGGACCCAGCCCAATGAGCAGTTCTTC
v_call: TRBV15; clone_size: NA; j_call: TRBJ2-1; d_call: NA; cdr3_aa: CATSRAPPGTATNEQFF; cdr3_nt: TGTGCCACCAGCAGAGCACCGCCCGGGACGGCTACCAATGAGCAGTTCTTC
v_call: TRBV10-3; clone_size: NA; j_call: TRBJ1-5; d_call: NA; cdr3_aa: CAIGSGGVGAFNQPQHF; cdr3_nt: TGTGCCATCGGCTCGGGCGGGGTAGGGGCGTTCAATCAGCCCCAGCATTTT
v_call: TRBV27; clone_size: NA; j_call: TRBJ2-7; d_call: NA; cdr3_aa: CASSLGLDTSYEQYF; cdr3_nt: TGTGCCAGCAGTTTAGGGCTAGACACTTCGTACGAGCAGTACTTC
v_call: TRBV29-1; clone_size: NA; j_call: TRBJ1-2; d_call: NA; cdr3_aa: CSVEEPVRGGYTF; cdr3_nt: TGCAGCGTTGAAGAGCCCGTTCGGGGAGGCTACACCTTC
v_call: TRBV6-5; clone_size: once; j_call: TRBJ1-5; d_call: TRBD1; cdr3_aa: CASSCIRLRGPQPQHF; cdr3_nt: TGTGCCAGCAGTTGCATTAGACTCAGGGGGCCTCAGCCCCAGCATTTT
v_call: TRBV4-1; clone_size: NA; j_call: TRBJ1-4; d_call: NA; cdr3_aa: CASSFRRGTNEKLFF; cdr3_nt: TGCGCCAGCAGCTTCAGGAGAGGGACAAATGAAAAACTGTTTTTT
v_call: TRBV4-1; clone_size: NA; j_call: TRBJ2-1; d_call: NA; cdr3_aa: CASSQGDNYNEQFF; cdr3_nt: TGCGCCAGCAGCCAAGGGGACAACTACAATGAGCAGTTCTTC
v_call: TRBV29-1; clone_size: once; j_call: TRBJ2-1; d_call: NA; cdr3_aa: CSVGSNEQFF; cdr3_nt: TGCAGCGTTGGGTCTAATGAGCAGTTCTTC
v_call: TRBV28; clone_size: NA; j_call: TRBJ1-2; d_call: NA; cdr3_aa: CASSLRAKGSYGYTF; cdr3_nt: TGTGCCAGCAGTTTACGTGCAAAAGGCAGCTATGGCTACACCTTC
v_call: TRBV5-6; clone_size: once; j_call: TRBJ2-2; d_call: TRBD1; cdr3_aa: CASSLGQGALGELFF; cdr3_nt: TGTGCCAGCAGCTTGGGACAGGGGGCTCTTGGGGAGCTGTTTTTT
v_call: TRBV2; clone_size: NA; j_call: TRBJ1-2; d_call: NA; cdr3_aa: CASSVQGHGGYTF; cdr3_nt: TGTGCCAGCAGTGTTCAAGGACACGGTGGCTACACCTTC
v_call: TRBV12-3/TRBV12-4; clone_size: NA; j_call: TRBJ2-1; d_call: NA; cdr3_aa: CASSQNSYNEQFF; cdr3_nt: TGTGCCAGCAGCCAGAACTCCTACAATGAGCAGTTCTTC
v_call: TRBV27; clone_size: NA; j_call: TRBJ1-1; d_call: NA; cdr3_aa: CASSLGQANTEAFF; cdr3_nt: TGTGCCAGCAGTTTGGGGCAGGCGAACACTGAAGCTTTCTTT
v_call: TRBV10-3; clone_size: NA; j_call: TRBJ1-5; d_call: NA; cdr3_aa: CATDQGSNQPQHF; cdr3_nt: TGTGCCACGGATCAGGGTAGCAATCAGCCCCAGCATTTT
v_call: TRBV27; clone_size: once; j_call: TRBJ2-4; d_call: NA; cdr3_aa: CASSLRLGQFKNIQYF; cdr3_nt: TGTGCCAGCAGTTTACGATTAGGGCAGTTCAAAAACATTCAGTACTTC
v_call: TRBV7-2; clone_size: NA; j_call: TRBJ2-7; d_call: NA; cdr3_aa: CASSLEFSSSYEQYF; cdr3_nt: TGTGCCAGCAGCTTAGAGTTTAGCTCCTCCTACGAGCAGTACTTC
v_call: TRBV5-4; clone_size: NA; j_call: TRBJ2-5; d_call: TRBD2; cdr3_aa: CASSPGLAGAGETQYF; cdr3_nt: TGTGCCAGCAGCCCGGGACTAGCGGGAGCGGGTGAGACCCAGTACTTC
v_call: TRBV5-6; clone_size: NA; j_call: TRBJ2-2; d_call: TRBD2; cdr3_aa: CASSLGGPSGGTGELFF; cdr3_nt: TGTGCCAGCAGCTTGGGAGGCCCGTCGGGGGGGACCGGGGAGCTGTTTTTT
v_call: TRBV18; clone_size: NA; j_call: TRBJ2-5; d_call: NA; cdr3_aa: CASSSPTIETQYF; cdr3_nt: TGTGCCAGCTCCTCACCCACAATTGAGACCCAGTACTTC
v_call: TRBV15; clone_size: many; j_call: TRBJ1-4; d_call: NA; cdr3_aa: CATSTRSGGTNEKLFF; cdr3_nt: TGTGCCACCAGCACTCGCAGCGGGGGAACTAATGAAAAACTGTTTTTT
v_call: TRBV27; clone_size: NA; j_call: TRBJ1-3; d_call: NA; cdr3_aa: CASSSGLGNTIYF; cdr3_nt: TGTGCCAGCAGTTCGGGACTTGGAAACACCATATATTTT
v_call: TRBV7-9; clone_size: NA; j_call: TRBJ2-2; d_call: NA; cdr3_aa: CASSLARGRTLTNTGELFF; cdr3_nt: TGTGCCAGCAGCTTAGCGAGGGGCAGGACTCTTACGAACACCGGGGAGCTGTTTTTT
v_call: TRBV7-9; clone_size: NA; j_call: TRBJ1-3; d_call: NA; cdr3_aa: CASSLEMRISGNTIYF; cdr3_nt: TGTGCCAGCAGCTTAGAAATGAGAATCTCTGGAAACACCATATATTTT
v_call: TRBV2; clone_size: NA; j_call: TRBJ2-3; d_call: TRBD2; cdr3_aa: CASSEVGTITDTQYF; cdr3_nt: TGTGCCAGCAGTGAAGTAGGGACTATCACAGATACGCAGTATTTT
v_call: TRBV18; clone_size: NA; j_call: TRBJ1-2; d_call: TRBD1; cdr3_aa: CASSPTGGGAYGYTF; cdr3_nt: TGTGCCAGCTCACCGACAGGGGGTGGTGCCTATGGCTACACCTTC
v_call: TRBV5-1; clone_size: NA; j_call: TRBJ1-1; d_call: NA; cdr3_aa: CASSSGTGGTEAFF; cdr3_nt: TGCGCCAGCAGCTCCGGGACTGGGGGAACTGAAGCTTTCTTT
v_call: TRBV19; clone_size: NA; j_call: TRBJ2-7; d_call: NA; cdr3_aa: CASRDGTYEQYF; cdr3_nt: TGTGCCAGTAGGGACGGCACCTACGAGCAGTACTTC
v_call: TRBV27; clone_size: few; j_call: TRBJ2-7; d_call: TRBD2; cdr3_aa: CASSSLPPGLAGLSSYEQYF; cdr3_nt: TGTGCCAGCAGTTCATTACCCCCAGGACTAGCGGGGCTTAGCTCCTACGAGCAGTACTTC
v_call: TRBV7-2; clone_size: NA; j_call: TRBJ1-1; d_call: NA; cdr3_aa: CASSLRGGTEAFF; cdr3_nt: TGTGCCAGCAGCTTAAGGGGGGGGACTGAAGCTTTCTTT
v_call: TRBV6-1; clone_size: NA; j_call: TRBJ2-1; d_call: NA; cdr3_aa: CASSEASRPHEQFF; cdr3_nt: TGTGCCAGCAGTGAAGCGAGTCGTCCACACGAGCAGTTCTTC